The 24 T cell receptor beta chains below were found in one sample sequenced in a study of kidney transplant recipient with SARS-CoV-2 infection. TCRdb itself ran the reads through MiXCR, one entry per CDR3 protein. This table has approximately 250,000 distinct CDR3 sequences, 29% appearing once. The input for sequencing was a blood sample, taken at baseline and between days 110 and 120 from a kidney transplant recipient. The receptors come from a young adult male patient who had COVID-19 and was a kidney transplant recipient. Some T cells could come from the graft donor.

This clonotype was recorded many times. The chain joins TRBV11-2 to TRBJ2-5; D perhaps matches TRBD1 (5 bases). CDR3 size: 14 residues. In germline, CDR1 is SGHAT, CDR2 FQNNGV. V was pared by 2 bases and J by 2 bases, with 9 bases between. CDR3 sequence (DNA): TGTGCCAGCAGCTTAAGGACAATACAAGAGACCCAGTACTTC. Residues: CASSLRTIQETQYF.

Only a few counts were recorded for this clonotype. The J gene is TRBJ2-1, the V gene TRBV4-1, with D possibly TRBD2 on 6 matching bases. Germline V gene sequence: CDR1 MGHRA, CDR2 YSYEKL. V dropped 2 bases and J dropped 3 bases, with 11 bases sitting between them. The CDR3 runs 15 residues. CDR3 DNA sequence: TGCGCCAGCAGCCAACAAGGGACTTTCTACAATGAGCAGTTCTTC. This translates into CASSQQGTFYNEQFF.

This clonotype occurred many times. V and J are TRBV6-2 or TRBV6-3 and TRBJ2-2, with D unresolved. This CDR3 spans 15 amino acids. V lost 3 bases and J lost 0, with 8 bases in between. Germline V lookup: CDR1 MNHEY, CDR2 SVGEGT. CDR3 in amino acids: CASSYWQTNTGELFF. The DNA for the CDR3 is TGTGCCAGCAGTTATTGGCAAACGAACACCGGGGAGCTGTTTTTT.

The count of this clonotype is one. A single base separates this from a much larger clone, so it may be a read error. The CDR3 nucleotides are TGTGCCAGCAACTACTTTTCATACCATGGAAAGACCTATGGCTACACCTTC. Amino acid sequence: CASNYFSYHGKTYGYTF. The V call is TRBV7-9, the J call TRBJ1-2, with D uncertain. This CDR3 has 17 amino acids. CDR1 and CDR2 (germline): SEHNR, FQNEAQ (reference sequence). The V gene lost 7 bases and the J gene lost 4 bases, with 25 bases spanning the gap.

Details on this clonotype: Just one base apart from a much larger clone, this may be a read error. The chain couples TRBV28 to TRBJ2-7, with D unclear. Deletions cut 2 bases from V and 1 base from J, with 9 bases between. The CDR3 runs to 14 residues. CDR1 MDHEN and CDR2 SYDVKM come from the germline V gene. The CDR3 reads CASSLHLVSYEQYF. CDR3 sequence (DNA): TGTGCCAGCAGTTTACACCTGGTGTCCTACGAGCAGTACTTC.

Here the CDR3 DNA reads TGTACCGGCAGATCTCGCCCGGGACAGGGGGCGTACGAGCAGTACTTC. Translation: CTGRSRPGQGAYEQYF. This chain joins TRBV6-5 and TRBJ2-7, with 12 bases identical to TRBD1. The CDR3 runs 16 residues. Germline lookup yields CDR1 MNHEY and CDR2 SVGAGI.

This clonotype was counted at least ten times. V usage is TRBV3-1 and J usage is TRBJ2-5; D call uncertain. V dropped 5 bases and J dropped 5 bases, with 24 bases sitting between them. The CDR3 extends over 17 amino acids. Germline CDR1 reads LGHDT; CDR2 reads YNNKEL (reference sequence). Here the CDR3 DNA reads TGTGCCAGCAGCGCTGTGTGTCCCATTTCTTTCTCTGAGACCCAGTACTTC. Amino acid sequence: CASSAVCPISFSETQYF.

This clonotype was seen ten or more times. The chain has TRBV5-3 and TRBJ1-2; D gene unclear. TRBV5-3 is noted as an ORF with a role that remains uncertain. V was cut by 6 bases and J by 4 bases, with 22 bases left in between. The CDR3 is made up of 16 amino acids. In DNA form, the CDR3 reads TGTGCCAGAATTATGAGAGTGGTGAGAAAGACCTATGGCTACACCTTC. Its protein is CARIMRVVRKTYGYTF.

Points on this clonotype: A read error may explain this, as a much larger clone is one base away. This rearrangement joins TRBV27 to TRBJ2-5, with D possibly being TRBD1 or TRBD2 (5 bases each). The J call is doubtful: the DNA matches TRBJ2-7 better. CDR3 size: 16 residues. Germline V lookup: CDR1 MNHEY, CDR2 SMNVEV (reference sequence). CDR3 sequence: CASSSPPGAGSYEQYF. DNA for the CDR3: TGTGCCAGCAGTTCACCGCCCGGGGCGGGCTCCTACGAGCAGTACTTC.

Concerning this clonotype itself: A read error may explain this, as a much larger clone is one base away. This chain uses TRBV7-9 with TRBJ2-7, with a possible D match to TRBD1 (6 bases). There are 17 residues in the CDR3. CDR1 is SEHNR, CDR2 FQNEAQ, per germline (reference sequence). CDR3 coding DNA: TGTGCCAGCAGTTACGCCGTAGGGCAGGGGAGCTCCTACGGGCAGTACTTC. The encoded protein is CASSYAVGQGSSYGQYF.

Worth noting for this clonotype: Possible read error: a much larger clone is one base away. J is TRBJ2-1 and V is TRBV4-3, with 7 bases that match TRBD2. The CDR3 contains 18 residues. CDR1 and CDR2 from the germline V gene are LGHNA and YSLEER. The CDR3 DNA is TGCGTCAGCAGCGCACAAAACCTCGGACTAGTCCGCTACAATGAGCAGTTCTTC. This encodes CVSSAQNLGLVRYNEQFF.

Note on this clonotype: A much bigger clone sits one base away, suggesting this may be a read error. The chain carries TRBV6-4 and TRBJ2-2; a possible D gene is TRBD2 (5 bases). Germline-derived CDR1 and CDR2 are MRHNA and SNTAGT. This CDR3 is built from 14 residues. The chain's CDR3 is CASTDVANTGELVF. DNA for the CDR3: TGTGCCAGCACTGACGTTGCGAACACCGGGGAGCTGGTTTTT.

This clonotype showed up many times. This chain links TRBV25-1 with TRBJ1-2; D gene uncertain. The CDR3 is made up of 17 amino acids. Germline CDR1 reads MGHDK; CDR2 reads SYGVNS. V gave up 5 bases and J gave up 4 bases, with 23 bases separating them. DNA of the CDR3: TGTGCCAGCAGTCATGCTGGAGAACTGGGAAAGACCTATGGCTACACCTTC. Its translation: CASSHAGELGKTYGYTF.

In the case of this clonotype: This may come from a read error, since a much larger clone is one base off. The chain combines TRBV2 with TRBJ2-5; the match to TRBD2 covers 7 bases. V shed 8 bases, J shed 0 bases, and the junction held 18 bases outside the gene matches. The CDR3 extends over 18 amino acids. From germline, CDR1 is SNHLY and CDR2 FYNNEI. DNA for the CDR3: TGTGCCAGCGCGAAAAGGGCAGGTTGGGGAGGGCACCAAGAGACCCAGTACTTC. It specifies CASAKRAGWGGHQETQYF.

In regard to this clonotype: A read error is possible here, since a much larger clone lies one base away. This rearrangement joins TRBV5-4 to TRBJ1-2; tentatively, D is TRBD1 (6 bases). Germline lookup yields CDR1 SGHNT and CDR2 YYREEE (reference sequence). The CDR3 spans 12 residues. CDR3 residues: CASSLVGNRDAF. The CDR3 DNA reads as TGTGCCAGCAGCTTGGTCGGCAACAGGGATGCCTTC.

V is TRBV5-6 and J is TRBJ1-1, with TRBD1 matching 9 bases. Germline V gene data show CDR1 as SGHDT and CDR2 as YYEEEE. V gave up 3 bases and J gave up 4 bases; unmatched junction bases: 4. CDR3 length equals 14 residues. The chain's CDR3 is CASSSGQGSTEAFF. CDR3 nucleotide sequence: TGTGCCAGCAGCTCGGGACAGGGCTCCACTGAAGCTTTCTTT.

This clonotype occurred many times. The gene calls are TRBV10-3 and TRBJ1-5; D remains ambiguous. This CDR3 is built from 13 residues. Germline V CDR1 and CDR2: ENHRY, SYGVKD. The germline V and J ends were trimmed by 7 bases and 4 bases, with 11 bases remaining between them. CDR3 region: CAITEGDNQPQHF. In nucleotides, the CDR3 is TGTGCCATCACCGAGGGAGATAATCAGCCCCAGCATTTT.

This clonotype has only one observation. This may be a read error, as it is one base from a much larger clone. This sequence joins TRBV10-1 and TRBJ1-2; D not certain. Germline V gene sequence: CDR1 WNHNN, CDR2 SYGVQD (reference sequence). V shed 5 bases and J shed 4 bases, with 23 bases lying between them. The CDR3 totals 17 residues. For the CDR3, the DNA is TGCGCCAGCAGTATCAGAGTAAGATCGCGAAAGATCTATGGCTACACCTTC. This codes for CASSIRVRSRKIYGYTF.

This chain joins TRBV3-1 and TRBJ1-1; no reliable D call. Trimming removed 3 bases from V and 4 bases from J, with 21 bases in between. The germline V gene encodes CDR1 LGHDT and CDR2 YNNKEL (reference sequence). This CDR3 contains 17 residues. The CDR3 loop reads CASSHSGPISIRTEAFF. As DNA, the CDR3 is TGTGCCAGCAGCCACTCAGGTCCCATTTCAATTCGCACTGAAGCTTTCTTT.

Remarks on this clonotype: One base away lies a much larger clone, so this may be a sequencing read error. The V gene is TRBV19, the J gene TRBJ1-2, with D unclear. Germline V gene sequence: CDR1 LNHDA, CDR2 SQIVND (reference sequence). CDR3 length: 17 amino acids. CDR3 residues: CAGSPRATNRKTYGYTF. CDR3 nucleotides: TGTGCCGGTAGTCCAAGGGCGACAAATCGAAAGACCTATGGCTACACCTTC.

This clonotype was seen at least ten times. The rearrangement uses TRBV14 and TRBJ2-5, with a possible D match to TRBD1 (7 bases). V was clipped by 4 bases and J by 5 bases, with 17 bases between them. The CDR3 extends over 15 amino acids. The V gene's germline CDR1 is SGHDN and CDR2 FVKESK. The CDR3 loop is CASSRLGQRAETQYF. Here the CDR3 DNA reads TGTGCCAGCAGCCGACTGGGACAGCGGGCGGAGACCCAGTACTTC. The full variable domain, with the rest looked up from reference TRBV14 and TRBJ2-5, is EAGVTQFPSHSVIEKGQTVTLRCDPISGHDNLYWYRRVMGKEIKFLLHFVKESKQDESGMPNNRFLAERTGGTYSTLKVQPAELEDSGVYFCASSRLGQRAETQYFGPGTRLLVL.

Of note for this clonotype: Being one base from a much bigger clone, this may be a read error. The V call is TRBV11-1, the J call TRBJ1-2; D not resolved. From germline, CDR1 is SGHAT and CDR2 FQDESV (reference sequence). Trimming stripped 4 bases from V and 4 bases from J, with 22 bases between. This CDR3 is 17 amino acids long. The CDR3 spells CASSWRIKAGKTYGYTF. CDR3 nucleotides: TGTGCCAGCAGCTGGAGAATTAAGGCTGGAAAGACCTATGGCTACACCTTC.

This clonotype was detected a few times. V usage is TRBV16 and J usage is TRBJ1-2, with unresolved D. The CDR3 spans 17 residues. CDR1 and CDR2 (germline): KGHSY, FQNENV. Trimming left V 5 bases short and J 4 bases short, with 23 bases between. CDR3 region: CASSINAVVRKTYGYTF. The CDR3 DNA is TGTGCCAGCAGCATCAACGCGGTCGTTAGAAAGACCTATGGCTACACCTTC.

This clonotype appeared a few times. V and J are TRBV7-8 and TRBJ2-7; D is unresolved. Germline CDR1 SGHVS, CDR2 FQNEAQ. The CDR3 is 18 amino acids. The V end lost 0 bases, the J end lost 1 base, and 19 bases lay between the germline ends. CDR3 sequence reads: CASSLARTINMLSYEQYF. For the CDR3, the DNA is TGTGCCAGCAGCTTAGCAAGGACCATTAACATGTTATCCTACGAGCAGTACTTC.